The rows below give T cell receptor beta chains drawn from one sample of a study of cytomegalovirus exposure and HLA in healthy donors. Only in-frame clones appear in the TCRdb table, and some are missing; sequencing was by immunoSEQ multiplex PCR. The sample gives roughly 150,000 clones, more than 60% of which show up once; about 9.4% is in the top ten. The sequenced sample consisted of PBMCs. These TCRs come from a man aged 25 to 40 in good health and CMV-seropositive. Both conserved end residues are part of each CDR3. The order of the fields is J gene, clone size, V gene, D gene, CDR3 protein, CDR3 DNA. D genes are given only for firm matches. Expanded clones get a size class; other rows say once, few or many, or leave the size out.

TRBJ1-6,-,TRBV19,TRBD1,CASSIRDSPTLHF,TGTGCCAGTAGTATTAGGGACAGTCCCACCCTCCACTTT
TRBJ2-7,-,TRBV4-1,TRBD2,CASSQLSSGSPLEAYEQYF,TGCGCCAGCAGCCAATTAAGCAGCGGGAGTCCTTTGGAAGCCTACGAGCAGTACTTC
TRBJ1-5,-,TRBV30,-,CAWSVRGLGVSNQPQHF,TGTGCCTGGAGTGTACGGGGTCTAGGAGTAAGCAATCAGCCCCAGCATTTT
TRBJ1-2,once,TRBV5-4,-,CASSSLFGVNYGYTF,TGTGCCAGCAGCTCCCTCTTCGGGGTTAACTATGGCTACACCTTC
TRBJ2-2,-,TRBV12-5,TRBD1,CASGYDRAGELFF,TGTGCTAGTGGATACGACAGGGCCGGGGAGCTGTTTTTT
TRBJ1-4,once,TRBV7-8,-,CASSRSQLNSNEKLFF,TGTGCCAGCAGCCGATCCCAATTAAACTCTAATGAAAAACTGTTTTTT
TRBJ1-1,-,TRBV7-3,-,CASSLIGGARNTEAFF,TGTGCCAGCAGCTTAATAGGGGGGGCGCGAAACACTGAAGCTTTCTTT
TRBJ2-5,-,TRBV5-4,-,CASSFDLQETQYF,TGTGCCAGCAGCTTCGACTTACAAGAGACCCAGTACTTC
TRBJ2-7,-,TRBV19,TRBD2,CASTRTSGSPYEQYF,TGTGCCAGTACCCGGACTAGCGGGAGCCCCTACGAGCAGTACTTC
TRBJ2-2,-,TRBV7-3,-,CASSLRGGELFF,TGTGCCAGCAGCCTACGGGGCGGGGAGCTGTTTTTT